This T cell receptor (beta chain) was documented in a study of blood T cell repertoires in COVID-19. The overall study: Spain, Italy and the United States supplied samples that represented acute and convalescent COVID-19.

The table came from immunoSEQ multiplex PCR; TCRdb's copy has only in-frame clones and leaves some out. There are roughly 33,000 clones in the sample; around 88% occur only once, and approximately 6.8% lies in the top ten. The V end lost 1 base, the J end lost 0 bases, and 7 bases lay between the germline ends. CDR1 SGHVS and CDR2 FNYEAQ come from the germline V gene. The CDR3 has 15 amino acids. V gene TRBV7-6 combines with J gene TRBJ1-5; no firm D call. Sequenced sample: peripheral blood. The receptor was derived from a human donor in a cohort sampled during active COVID-19. The CDR3 loop reads CASSLGGYSNQPQHF. The CDR3 coding sequence is TGTGCCAGCAGCTTAGGAGGGTATAGCAATCAGCCCCAGCATTTT.